This TCR beta chain is from a study of cytomegalovirus exposure and HLA in healthy donors. PCR involved 60 Vbeta and 13 Jbeta primers. TCRdb's table, derived via immunoSEQ multiplex PCR, lists solely in-frame clones and lacks some. The table has approximately 120,000 clones, 70% to 85% seen once. V gave up 2 bases and J gave up 4 bases, with 17 bases separating them. This CDR3 spans 16 amino acids. Germline loops: CDR1 SGDLS, CDR2 YYNGEE. The V call is TRBV9, the J call TRBJ2-3; possible D gene TRBD2, 6 bases. The specimen was PBMCs. The sequence came from a woman aged 40-49 years in good health and CMV-seropositive. This CDR3 reads CASSVSEGWEADTQYF. CDR3 coding DNA: TGTGCCAGCAGCGTTAGTGAGGGGTGGGAGGCAGATACGCAGTATTTT.